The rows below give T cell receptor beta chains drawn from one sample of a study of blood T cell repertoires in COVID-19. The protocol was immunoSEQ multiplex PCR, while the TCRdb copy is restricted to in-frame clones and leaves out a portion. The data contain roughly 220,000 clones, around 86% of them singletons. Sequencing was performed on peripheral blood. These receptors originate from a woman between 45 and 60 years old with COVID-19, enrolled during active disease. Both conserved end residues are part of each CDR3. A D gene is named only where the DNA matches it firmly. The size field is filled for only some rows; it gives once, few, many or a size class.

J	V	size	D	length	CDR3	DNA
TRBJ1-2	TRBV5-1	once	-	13	CASSFGRNYGYTF	TGCGCCAGCAGCTTTGGCAGAAACTATGGCTACACCTTC
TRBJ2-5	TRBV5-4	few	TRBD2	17	CASSLAIAGVPLGTQYF	TGTGCCAGCAGCTTGGCCATAGCGGGGGTCCCCCTTGGGACCCAGTACTTC
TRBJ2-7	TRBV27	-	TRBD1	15	CASREGTGSSYEQYF	TGTGCCAGCAGGGAAGGGACAGGGAGCTCCTACGAGCAGTACTTC
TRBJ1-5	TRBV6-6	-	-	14	CASTPGHSNQPQHF	TGTGCCAGCACCCCTGGGCATAGCAATCAGCCCCAGCATTTT
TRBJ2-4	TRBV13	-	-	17	CASSRLFDGEAKNIQYF	TGTGCCAGCAGCCGTCTCTTTGATGGAGAGGCCAAAAACATTCAGTACTTC
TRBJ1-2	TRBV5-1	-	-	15	CASSLLKGGTYGYTF	TGCGCCAGCAGCTTGTTAAAAGGCGGGACCTATGGCTACACCTTC
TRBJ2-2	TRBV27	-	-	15	CASSFDRLNTGELFF	TGTGCCAGCAGTTTCGACAGGTTGAACACCGGGGAGCTGTTTTTT
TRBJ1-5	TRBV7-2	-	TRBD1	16	CASSLGGTGGNQPQHF	TGTGCCAGCAGCTTAGGGGGGACAGGGGGTAATCAGCCCCAGCATTTT
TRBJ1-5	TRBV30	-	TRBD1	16	CAWSPPGQGYDQPQHF	TGTGCCTGGAGCCCACCGGGACAGGGGTACGACCAGCCCCAGCATTTT
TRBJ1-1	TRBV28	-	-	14	CASSLGVGVTEAFF	TGTGCCAGCAGTTTGGGCGTCGGGGTCACTGAAGCTTTCTTT
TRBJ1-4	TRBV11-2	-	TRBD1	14	CASTTGDRGEKLFF	TGTGCCAGCACCACAGGGGATAGGGGTGAAAAACTGTTTTTT
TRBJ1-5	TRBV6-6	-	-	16	CASSYPQGGGNQPQHF	TGTGCCAGCAGTTACCCTCAGGGAGGCGGCAATCAGCCCCAGCATTTT
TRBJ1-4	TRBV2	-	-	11	CASNGWEKLFF	TGTGCCAGCAACGGTTGGGAAAAACTGTTTTTT
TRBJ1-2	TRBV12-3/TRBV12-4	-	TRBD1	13	CASSSRTGYGYTF	TGTGCCAGCAGTTCCAGGACAGGATATGGCTACACCTTC
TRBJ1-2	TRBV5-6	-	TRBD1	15	CASSPGTGVNYGYTF	TGTGCCAGCAGCCCCGGGACAGGGGTTAACTATGGCTACACCTTC
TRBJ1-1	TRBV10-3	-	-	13	CAISITENTEAFF	TGTGCCATCAGTATAACAGAGAACACTGAAGCTTTCTTT
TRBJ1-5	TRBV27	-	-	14	CASSLEPFGQPQHF	TGTGCCAGCAGTCTAGAGCCTTTCGGGCAGCCCCAGCATTTT
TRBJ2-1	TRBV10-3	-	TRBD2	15	CAISEASGGAGEQFF	TGTGCCATCAGTGAGGCAAGCGGGGGGGCGGGTGAGCAGTTCTTC
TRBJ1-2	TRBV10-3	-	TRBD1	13	CAISMGQGGGYTF	TGTGCCATCAGCATGGGACAGGGCGGCGGCTACACCTTC
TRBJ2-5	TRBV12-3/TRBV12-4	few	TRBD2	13	CASSLRGQETQYF	TGTGCCAGCAGTTTGCGGGGGCAAGAGACCCAGTACTTC
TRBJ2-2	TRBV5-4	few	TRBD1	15	CASSSDYRGPGELFF	TGTGCCAGCAGCTCAGACTACAGGGGGCCCGGGGAGCTGTTTTTT
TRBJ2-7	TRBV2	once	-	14	CASKERDGYYEQYF	TGTGCCAGCAAGGAGCGAGACGGATACTACGAGCAGTACTTC
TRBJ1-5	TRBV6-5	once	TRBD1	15	CASRGVTGYRQPQHF	TGTGCCAGCAGGGGGGTGACAGGGTACCGGCAGCCCCAGCATTTT
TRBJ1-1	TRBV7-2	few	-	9	CASGGEAFF	TGTGCCAGCGGAGGGGAAGCTTTCTTT
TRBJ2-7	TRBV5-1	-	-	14	CASSLIVGAYEQYF	TGCGCCAGCAGCTTGATCGTCGGGGCCTACGAGCAGTACTTC
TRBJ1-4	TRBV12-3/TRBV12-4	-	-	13	CASRDSPNEKLFF	TGTGCCAGCAGGGACAGCCCTAATGAAAAACTGTTTTTT
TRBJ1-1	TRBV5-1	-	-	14	CASSPGVLNTEAFF	TGCGCCAGCAGCCCCGGAGTTCTAAACACTGAAGCTTTCTTT
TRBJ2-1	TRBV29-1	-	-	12	CTSGPAGSEQFF	TGCACCTCGGGACCGGCCGGGAGTGAGCAGTTCTTC